The sequence of this TCR beta chain was determined in a study of blood T cell repertoires in COVID-19. Whole-study context: T cells, B-cell-depleted T cells, or PBMCs supplied cDNA or gDNA.

This CDR3 contains 14 residues. From germline, CDR1 is SGHTS and CDR2 YDEGEE. The J segment lost 0 bases and the V segment lost 8 bases, leaving 5 bases of the junction unmatched. The method was immunoSEQ multiplex PCR; TCRdb's version includes in-frame clones alone and lacks a portion of them. The sample includes some 160,000 clones, around 79% of them seen just once. Participants were aged about 18 to 90 years, lived in over 20 US areas, and enrolled virtually. This chain connects TRBV5-8 to TRBJ2-1, with 7 bases that match TRBD2. This TCR was sampled from a woman between 65 and 79 years old in a cohort exposed to, infected with or recovered from COVID-19 (not recorded which). The sequenced sample consisted of PBMCs or T cells enriched from blood (not recorded which). CDR3 protein: CASLAAFSYNEQFF. The CDR3 nucleotides read TGTGCCAGTCTAGCGGCTTTCTCCTACAATGAGCAGTTCTTC.